Following are 20 T cell receptor beta chains from one sample sequenced in a study of vaccination and CD4 T cells after COVID-19. No antigens are known for them. Oncomine TCR Beta short-read sequencing was applied to DNA from cultured CD4+ T cells. Using the QIAamp micro DNA kit, genomic DNA was extracted from the CD4+ T cells that had been cultured. TCRdb redid the calling of the PCR reads with MiXCR, one entry per CDR3 protein. The sample holds over 6,000 distinct CDR3 sequences, more than 30% seen once. Treatment here: approximately 9-day PBMC culture with coronavirus spike peptide pools or control peptides (ViraFEST assay). From the unexposed donor, CD4+ T cells were collected ahead of the COVID-19 pandemic (2011-2018). Sequencing was done on a sample of CD4+ T cells from blood, cultured in vitro. The source of these receptors is a human donor in good health.

This clonotype turned up a few times. The V gene is TRBV27, the J gene TRBJ2-7; TRBD1 aligns across 7 bases. The germline V gene encodes CDR1 MNHEY and CDR2 SMNVEV (reference sequence). The CDR3 covers 14 residues. J was trimmed by 0 bases and V by 4 bases; bases with no gene match: 3. The CDR3 here is CASSSGTVSYEQYF. DNA of the CDR3: TGTGCCAGCAGTTCCGGGACAGTCTCCTACGAGCAGTACTTC.

This clonotype was seen a handful of times. The chain is built from TRBV6-4 and TRBJ2-5; 7 nucleotides align to TRBD1. Unmatched junction bases numbered 10, after V lost 4 bases and J lost 5 bases. The CDR3 totals 15 residues. Germline CDR1 MRHNA, CDR2 SNTAGT. CDR3 DNA sequence: TGTGCCAGCAGTGCCGAAGCAGGGGGTGGGGAGACCCAGTACTTC. It translates to CASSAEAGGGETQYF.

This chain connects TRBV6-2 or TRBV6-3 to TRBJ1-5; 8 bases map to TRBD1. The CDR3 is 17 amino acids. Germline V gives CDR1 MNHEY, CDR2 SVGEGT. V shed 0 bases, J shed 7 bases, and the junction held 11 bases outside the gene matches. CDR3 sequence: CASSYSNQGARGQPQHF. CDR3 nucleotide sequence: TGTGCCAGCAGTTACTCCAATCAGGGGGCGCGGGGACAGCCCCAGCATTTT.

The V call is TRBV6-4, the J call TRBJ2-7, with D perhaps TRBD2 (6 bases). Per germline, CDR1 MRHNA and CDR2 SNTAGT. Trimming took 6 bases from V and 8 from J, leaving 20 bases between them. This CDR3 has 14 residues. In DNA, the CDR3 is TGTGCCAGCAGGGAATACCCGGGAGATAAAAAGCAGTACTTC. It codes for CASREYPGDKKQYF.

The chain uses TRBV20-1 and TRBJ1-6; D not certain. Trimming cost V 3 bases and J 1 base, with 7 bases left between them. CDR1 is DFQATT and CDR2 is SNEGSKA in the germline V gene (reference sequence). CDR3 length equals 14 residues. CDR3 in DNA: TGCAGTGCTAGGCAGGATTCCTATAATTCACCCCTCCACTTT. Residues: CSARQDSYNSPLHF.

The rearrangement uses TRBV27 and TRBJ2-3; D is possibly TRBD1 (6 bases). The ends were cut back, 5 bases at V and 5 bases at J, with 11 bases in the middle. Per the germline V gene, CDR1 is MNHEY and CDR2 is SMNVEV (reference sequence). CDR3 size: 13 residues. The CDR3 reads CASSPRGGDTQYF. DNA for the CDR3: TGTGCCAGCAGTCCCAGGGGTGGAGATACGCAGTATTTT.

This sequence joins TRBV28 and TRBJ1-1; D possibly corresponds to TRBD1 (6 bases). Trimming stripped 5 bases from V and 0 bases from J, with 10 bases between. The CDR3 is made up of 14 amino acids. Germline V gene data show CDR1 as MDHEN and CDR2 as SYDVKM. DNA of the CDR3: TGTGCCAGCAGTCCGGGGGCTTTGAACACTGAAGCTTTCTTT. Amino acids: CASSPGALNTEAFF.

This clonotype has only one observation. The chain couples TRBV30 to TRBJ1-2; D not certain. V was cut by 0 bases and J by 8 bases, with 7 bases left in between. Per germline, CDR1 GTSNPN and CDR2 SVGIG (reference sequence). The CDR3 has 11 residues. The CDR3 DNA follows: TGTGCCTGGAGTGTATCAAGCGGCTACACCTTC. Translation gives CAWSVSSGYTF.

V gene TRBV20-1 combines with J gene TRBJ2-4, with 9 bases identical to TRBD1. CDR1 and CDR2 from the germline V gene are DFQATT and SNEGSKA (reference sequence). The trim removed 7 bases at V and 1 base at J, leaving 14 bases unmatched. This CDR3 is built from 17 residues. The CDR3 region has the DNA TGCAGTGTAGGACCGGGACAGGGAGTGGTTGCCAAAAACATTCAGTACTTC. This encodes CSVGPGQGVVAKNIQYF.

J is TRBJ1-1 and V is TRBV30; D is possibly TRBD1 (6 bases). The CDR3 has 12 residues. Germline V gene sequence: CDR1 GTSNPN, CDR2 SVGIG (reference sequence). Trimming removed 4 bases from V and 4 bases from J, with 10 bases in between. The CDR3 spells CAWTQGSTEAFF. The CDR3 DNA sequence: TGTGCCTGGACTCAGGGGAGCACTGAAGCTTTCTTT.

In this sample, this clonotype is medium-sized. The chain couples TRBV6-1 to TRBJ1-2; tentatively, D is TRBD1 (5 bases). The V gene lost 7 bases and the J gene lost 4 bases, with 10 bases spanning the gap. Germline V CDR1 and CDR2: MNHNS, SASEGT. CDR3 size: 12 residues. CDR3 protein: CASKQGPYGYTF. Here the CDR3 DNA reads TGTGCCAGCAAGCAGGGCCCCTATGGCTACACCTTC.

This clonotype occurred a few times. J is TRBJ1-1 and V is TRBV6-2 or TRBV6-3; D is perhaps TRBD1 (6 bases). With 5 bases removed from V and 9 bases from J, the gap between germline ends came to 16 bases. The V gene's germline CDR1 is MNHEY and CDR2 SVGEGT. This CDR3 has 13 residues. The CDR3 loop is CASSTTGTPKAFF. CDR3 DNA sequence: TGTGCCAGCAGTACTACCGGGACACCTAAAGCTTTCTTT.

In its sample, this clonotype was seen a few times. V and J are TRBV4-3 and TRBJ1-2; possible D gene TRBD1, 5 bases. V was shortened by 2 bases and J by 4 bases, with 8 bases between the two germline ends. The CDR3 contains 13 residues. Germline CDR1 LGHNA, CDR2 YSLEER. In DNA form, the CDR3 reads TGCGCCAGCAGCCAATCAGGGTTCTATGGCTACACCTTC. Translated: CASSQSGFYGYTF.

This clonotype was observed a few times. The rearrangement joins TRBV6-4 to TRBJ2-3; D is possibly TRBD1 (5 bases). Trimming removed 3 bases at V and 0 bases at J, with 7 bases between. Per the germline V gene, CDR1 is MRHNA and CDR2 is SNTAGT. The CDR3 is made up of 14 amino acids. The CDR3 is CASSERGSTDTQYF. The CDR3 region has the DNA TGTGCCAGCAGTGAAAGGGGTAGCACAGATACGCAGTATTTT.

The chain is built from TRBV19 and TRBJ2-5; the match to TRBD2 covers 7 bases. CDR3 length equals 16 residues. Germline-derived CDR1 and CDR2 are LNHDA and SQIVND (reference sequence). V dropped 4 bases and J dropped 5; count of bases not matched to a gene: 13. This CDR3 is CASSTYGGSRGETQYF. CDR3 DNA: TGTGCCAGTAGTACTTACGGCGGGAGTAGGGGTGAGACCCAGTACTTC.

This clonotype was counted a few times. The genes are TRBV6-1 and TRBJ1-5; possibly TRBD1 for D (5 bases). Trimming stripped 1 base from V and 4 bases from J, with 14 bases between. Germline-derived CDR1 and CDR2 are MNHNS and SASEGT. The CDR3 consists of 16 residues. CDR3 coding DNA: TGTGCCAGCAGTGAAGGCTGGGGCCTGGGGAATCAGCCCCAGCATTTT. This sequence encodes CASSEGWGLGNQPQHF.

There are a few counts of this clonotype. The V and J genes are TRBV10-3 and TRBJ2-5; D unresolved. The CDR3 totals 14 residues. The germline gives CDR1 ENHRY, CDR2 SYGVKD. With 0 bases removed from V and 7 bases from J, the gap between germline ends came to 12 bases. The CDR3 here is CAISESTRTPTQYF. The CDR3, as DNA: TGTGCCATCAGTGAGTCTACCCGGACCCCGACCCAGTACTTC.

The chain carries TRBV6-1 and TRBJ2-3, with no clear D. The CDR3 loop spans 15 amino acids. V gave up 8 bases and J gave up 0 bases, with 15 bases separating them. Germline CDR1 MNHNS, CDR2 SASEGT. CDR3 DNA sequence: TGTGCCAGCGGCCGGATGGGTGTAAGCACAGATACGCAGTATTTT. Translation gives CASGRMGVSTDTQYF.

The genes are TRBV9 and TRBJ1-5; D remains unclear. The CDR3 totals 14 residues. Trimming removed 3 bases from V and 0 bases from J, with 7 bases in between. The germline V gene encodes CDR1 SGDLS and CDR2 YYNGEE. This CDR3 reads CASSADNSNQPQHF. The CDR3 DNA reads TGTGCCAGCAGCGCCGATAATAGCAATCAGCCCCAGCATTTT. Variable domain in full (rest from reference TRBV9 and TRBJ1-5): DSGVTQTPKHLITATGQRVTLRCSPRSGDLSVYWYQQSLDQGLQFLIQYYNGEERAKGNILERFSAQQFPDLHSELNLSSLELGDSALYFCASSADNSNQPQHFGDGTRLSIL.

As to this clonotype: This may be a read error, as it is one base from a much larger clone. V is TRBV7-2 and J is TRBJ1-1; D is ambiguous. The CDR3 is 14 amino acids. Germline-derived CDR1 and CDR2 are SGHTA and FQGNSA. V gave up 2 bases and J gave up 1 base, with 8 bases separating them. The DNA for the CDR3 is TGTGCCAGCAGCTTACTTCTCTCGAACACTGAAGCTTTCTTT. This gives the protein CASSLLLSNTEAFF.